This passage covers 21 T cell receptor beta chains from one sample sequenced in a study of human T cells and chemical hapten exposure. TCRdb independently ran MiXCR on the RACE reads; one entry per CDR3 protein. The sample records about 84,000 distinct CDR3 sequences, roughly 10% being singletons. Time point noted: patch test 3, about 24 weeks after DPC sensitization. The treatment is: therapeutic diphenylcyclopropenone sensitization with weekly scalp DPC. Sequenced here: whole blood, sampled in connection with sensitization to the hapten diphenylcyclopropenone (DPC). Every receptor here comes from a woman in her 50s with alopecia areata. Some clones in this sample may be carry-over from other donors' samples.

This clonotype was picked up many times. This chain links TRBV9 with TRBJ1-2; D ambiguous. The CDR3 loop spans 12 amino acids. The V gene lost 8 bases and the J gene lost 4 bases, with 12 bases spanning the gap. Germline CDR1 is SGDLS and CDR2 is YYNGEE. The CDR3 reads CASADLAYGYTF. The CDR3 coding sequence is TGTGCCAGTGCCGATTTGGCCTATGGCTACACCTTC.

The rearrangement uses TRBV28 and TRBJ2-7; D perhaps matches TRBD1 (5 bases). Trimming took off 5 bases at V and 4 bases at J, with 9 bases between the two ends. Germline loops: CDR1 MDHEN, CDR2 SYDVKM. The CDR3 consists of 12 residues. The CDR3 DNA reads TGTGCCAGCAGTGCGGACACTTACGAGCAGTACTTC. This gives the protein CASSADTYEQYF.

This chain joins TRBV20-1 and TRBJ2-7; 7 bases fit TRBD2. J was trimmed by 2 bases and V by 3 bases; bases with no gene match: 7. Germline CDR1 is DFQATT and CDR2 is SNEGSKA (reference sequence). The CDR3 runs 14 residues. CDR3 amino acids: CSASTLAAPYEQYF. Written as DNA, the CDR3 is TGCAGTGCTAGCACCCTAGCGGCCCCCTACGAGCAGTACTTC.

The chain joins TRBV28 to TRBJ1-4, with TRBD1 as a possible D gene (5 bases). Germline loops: CDR1 MDHEN, CDR2 SYDVKM. Trimming pared 2 bases from V and 7 bases from J, leaving 8 bases between. This CDR3 spans 13 amino acids. CDR3 residues: CASSLGTPEKLFF. The CDR3 DNA reads TGTGCCAGCAGTTTAGGGACTCCTGAAAAACTGTTTTTT.

This clonotype was found many times. This chain joins TRBV5-1 and TRBJ1-1; D gene ambiguous. Germline CDR1 and CDR2: SGHRS and YFSETQ. V was cut by 4 bases and J by 2 bases, with 9 bases left in between. This CDR3 has 13 residues. The CDR3 sequence: CASSQEGNTEAFF. DNA for the CDR3: TGCGCCAGCAGCCAAGAGGGAAACACTGAAGCTTTCTTT.

This clonotype has ten or more counts. The chain couples TRBV6-2 or TRBV6-3 to TRBJ2-1, with 10 bases identical to TRBD2. The CDR3 runs to 18 residues. Per the germline V gene, CDR1 is MNHEY and CDR2 is SVGEGT. With V trimmed by 6 bases and J by 0 bases, 11 bases remained unmatched. CDR3 DNA: TGTGCCAGCAGCCCTCTTCTAGCGGGGGCAAGCTCCTACAATGAGCAGTTCTTC. It encodes CASSPLLAGASSYNEQFF.

Many counts were recorded for this clonotype. This chain uses TRBV7-9 with TRBJ1-1; 8 positions match TRBD1. The CDR3 length is 14 residues. Germline loops: CDR1 SEHNR, CDR2 FQNEAQ (reference sequence). V trimming: 6 bases; J trimming: 1 base; junction bases outside the gene matches: 4. The CDR3 spells CASRDRGKNTEAFF. As DNA, the CDR3 is TGTGCCAGCAGAGACAGGGGAAAGAACACTGAAGCTTTCTTT.

This sequence joins TRBV6-6 and TRBJ2-7, with D perhaps TRBD2 (5 bases). The ends were cut back, 5 bases at V and 2 bases at J, with 10 bases in the middle. The germline gives CDR1 MNHNY, CDR2 SVGAGI (reference sequence). CDR3 size: 13 residues. The CDR3 reads CASSPAVTYEQYF. DNA for the CDR3: TGTGCCAGCAGTCCAGCGGTAACCTACGAGCAGTACTTC.

The V call is TRBV7-8, the J call TRBJ2-4; D not certain. CDR3 size: 13 residues. The germline CDR1 and CDR2 sequences are SGHVS and FQNEAQ. Trimming removed 0 bases at V and 2 bases at J, with 2 bases between. This chain's CDR3 is CASSLAPKNIQYF. Here the CDR3 DNA reads TGTGCCAGCAGCTTAGCGCCCAAAAACATTCAGTACTTC.

Ten or more counts support this clonotype. The chain recombines TRBV7-9 with TRBJ2-2, with D uncertain. The CDR3 is 14 residues long. From germline, CDR1 is SEHNR and CDR2 FQNEAQ (reference sequence). Trimming cost V 1 base and J 3 bases, with 6 bases left between them. CDR3 nucleotides: TGTGCCAGCAGCTTAGGTATCTACACCGGGGAGCTGTTTTTT. This encodes CASSLGIYTGELFF. Full variable domain (missing parts from reference TRBV7-9 and TRBJ2-2): DTGVSQNPRHKITKRGQNVTFRCDPISEHNRLYWYRQTLGQGPEFLTYFQNEAQLEKSRLLSDRFSAERPKGSFSTLEIQRTEQGDSAMYLCASSLGIYTGELFFGEGSRLTVL.

This clonotype was observed a handful of times. The chain uses TRBV12-3 or TRBV12-4 and TRBJ2-1, with 13 bases aligning to TRBD2. V dropped 5 bases and J dropped 12; count of bases not matched to a gene: 10. This CDR3 region has 15 residues. As DNA, the CDR3 is TGTGCCAGCAGTCGACTAGCGGGAGGCCGGGATGGGCAGTTCTTC. Residues: CASSRLAGGRDGQFF.

This clonotype was picked up many times. V usage is TRBV19 and J usage is TRBJ2-3; D remains unclear. Deletions cut 4 bases from V and 2 bases from J, with 4 bases between. The CDR3 has 12 amino acids. In germline, CDR1 is LNHDA, CDR2 SQIVND (reference sequence). CDR3 DNA: TGTGCCAGTAGTAGCTACACAGATACGCAGTATTTT. Its translation: CASSSYTDTQYF.

This clonotype was seen many times. The rearrangement joins TRBV29-1 to TRBJ1-5; 7 positions match TRBD1. Per the germline V gene, CDR1 is SQVTM and CDR2 is ANQGSEA. CDR3 length: 13 residues. V dropped 0 bases and J dropped 6; count of bases not matched to a gene: 2. The CDR3 coding sequence is TGCAGCGTTGAAGAAGGGGGCGGTCAGCCCCAGCATTTT. It specifies CSVEEGGGQPQHF.

This clonotype was found a few times. The J gene is TRBJ1-2, the V gene TRBV7-9; maybe TRBD1 (5 bases). Trimming pared 7 bases from V and 8 bases from J, leaving 11 bases between. This CDR3 has 11 amino acids. CDR1 and CDR2 from the germline V gene are SEHNR and FQNEAQ (reference sequence). In DNA, the CDR3 is TGTGCCAGCAAGGCGAGGGGAGGCTACACCTTC. Amino acids: CASKARGGYTF.

This clonotype was counted many times. V is TRBV30 and J is TRBJ1-1; D is possibly TRBD1 (6 bases). Trimming shortened V by 3 bases and J by 3 bases, and 11 bases separated the two germline ends. The CDR3 consists of 13 residues. Germline CDR1 reads GTSNPN; CDR2 reads SVGIG (reference sequence). Here the CDR3 reads CAWRRGTHTEAFF. The CDR3, as DNA: TGTGCCTGGAGAAGGGGGACCCACACTGAAGCTTTCTTT.

The chain couples TRBV25-1 to TRBJ1-5; no firm D call. The CDR3 has 12 amino acids. The V and J ends lost 6 bases and 4 bases respectively, with 7 bases between them. CDR1 and CDR2 from the germline V gene are MGHDK and SYGVNS. The CDR3: CASSRANQPQHF. The CDR3 region has the DNA TGTGCCAGCAGCCGGGCGAATCAGCCCCAGCATTTT.

The V and J genes are TRBV29-1 and TRBJ2-7; no definite D call. CDR1 and CDR2 from the germline V gene are SQVTM and ANQGSEA. Trimming pared 1 base from V and 1 base from J, leaving 8 bases between. The CDR3 has 13 residues. Here the CDR3 reads CSVEGGPSYEQYF. CDR3 nucleotide sequence: TGCAGCGTTGAAGGGGGTCCATCCTACGAGCAGTACTTC.

A word on this clonotype: This may be a read error, as it is one base from a much larger clone. The chain uses TRBV18 and TRBJ2-6; D possibly corresponds to TRBD1 (5 bases). V lost 0 bases and J 0 bases, leaving 9 bases between the germline ends. Germline CDR1 and CDR2: KGHSH and LQKENI. This CDR3 comprises 17 residues. CDR3 bases: TGTGCCAGCTCACCACCCATCAGGGTCTCTGGGGCCAACGTCCTGACTTTC. Translation: CASSPPIRVSGANVLTF.

This clonotype was observed a handful of times. J is TRBJ1-5 and V is TRBV6-2 or TRBV6-3; D call uncertain. V was cut by 6 bases and J by 4 bases, with 16 bases left in between. The CDR3 is 15 residues long. From germline, CDR1 is MNHEY and CDR2 SVGEGT. CDR3 bases: TGTGCCAGCAGCCCTGTGGCAGGCGGGAATCAGCCCCAGCATTTT. It encodes CASSPVAGGNQPQHF.

This chain connects TRBV3-1 to TRBJ2-7, with TRBD1 as a possible D gene (6 bases). Deletions cut 0 bases from V and 3 bases from J, with 9 bases between. The CDR3 totals 14 residues. The germline gives CDR1 LGHDT, CDR2 YNNKEL (reference sequence). In DNA, the CDR3 is TGTGCCAGCAGCCAAGACAGGGGTGTCTACGAGCAGTACTTC. This encodes CASSQDRGVYEQYF.

Many counts were recorded for this clonotype. V and J are TRBV7-2 and TRBJ2-2; unclear D gene. Between the trimmed V and J ends, which lost 5 bases and 8 bases, there was a span of 18 bases. This CDR3 has 15 residues. Germline CDR1 SGHTA, CDR2 FQGNSA. The CDR3 loop reads CASSPPTPSAGELFF. For the CDR3, the DNA is TGTGCCAGCAGCCCCCCCACCCCTAGTGCAGGGGAGCTGTTTTTT.